This is a list of T cell receptor beta chains from one sample in a study of T cells in Graves' hyperthyroidism and ophthalmopathy. TCRdb reprocessed the multiplex PCR reads via MiXCR and lists one record per CDR3 protein. The sample consists of 500,000 or so distinct CDR3 sequences, about 15% of them appearing once. Sequencing was performed on blood. These receptors were obtained from a woman younger than 30 with Graves' ophthalmopathy. CDR3s include the opening cysteine and the closing phenylalanine or tryptophan. The D gene is left open where the match is weak. Size tells how often a clone was seen (once, few, many) or the class of an expanded clone, and some rows leave it out.

v_call	j_call	d_call	clone_size	cdr3_aa	cdr3_nt
TRBV20-1	TRBJ2-3	TRBD2	many	CSADSTSGDIGTDTQYF	TGCAGTGCTGACTCAACTAGCGGAGATATAGGCACAGATACGCAGTATTTT
TRBV7-2	TRBJ1-1	NA	many	CASRIDRYTEAFF	TGTGCCAGCCGGATAGACCGGTACACTGAAGCTTTCTTT
TRBV28	TRBJ2-1	NA	many	CASRARGWGEQFF	TGTGCCAGCAGGGCCAGGGGATGGGGTGAGCAGTTCTTC
TRBV3-1	TRBJ1-3	NA	NA	CAGSQVLSGNTIYF	TGTGCCGGCAGCCAAGTTCTCTCTGGAAACACCATATATTTT
TRBV30	TRBJ2-1	NA	many	CAWSKTVPGYNEQFF	TGTGCCTGGAGTAAGACAGTCCCGGGCTACAATGAGCAGTTCTTC
TRBV18	TRBJ1-4	NA	many	CASSPKGLEEKLFF	TGTGCCAGCTCACCAAAGGGGCTGGAGGAAAAACTGTTTTTT
TRBV9	TRBJ2-2	TRBD2	NA	CASSGFGGGGTGELFF	TGTGCCAGCAGCGGTTTCGGCGGGGGGGGCACCGGGGAGCTGTTTTTT
TRBV27	TRBJ2-1	TRBD1	many	CASFTLGEGRGNEQFF	TGTGCCAGCTTTACCTTAGGGGAAGGCAGGGGGAATGAGCAGTTCTTC
TRBV28	TRBJ2-1	NA	NA	CASSQVGYRDNEQFF	TGTGCCAGCAGCCAAGTAGGGTATCGGGACAATGAGCAGTTCTTC
TRBV18	TRBJ2-5	NA	once	CASSPPEREETQYF	TGTGCCAGCTCACCACCGGAACGGGAAGAGACCCAGTACTTC
TRBV29-1	TRBJ2-5	TRBD2	few	CSVDLAGWGETQYF	TGCAGCGTTGACCTAGCGGGATGGGGGGAGACCCAGTACTTC
TRBV7-2	TRBJ2-7	NA	few	CASSTRDSKKYF	TGTGCCAGCAGCACACGCGACAGCAAGAAGTACTTC
TRBV6-1	TRBJ1-5	NA	NA	CASDRSNQPQHF	TGTGCCAGTGACAGAAGCAATCAGCCCCAGCATTTT
TRBV30	TRBJ2-2	NA	NA	CAWRGQNTGELFF	TGTGCCTGGAGAGGACAGAACACCGGGGAGCTGTTTTTT
TRBV7-9	TRBJ2-3	NA	few	CASSLAESRGPTYTQYF	TGTGCCAGCAGCTTAGCGGAAAGTAGGGGACCCACGTATACGCAGTATTTT
TRBV11-2	TRBJ2-7	NA	many	CASSRDGESYEQYF	TGTGCCAGCAGCCGGGACGGGGAATCCTACGAGCAGTACTTC
TRBV30	TRBJ1-4	TRBD1	many	CAWSVQGGIEKLFF	TGTGCCTGGAGTGTACAGGGGGGGATTGAAAAACTGTTTTTT
TRBV6-6	TRBJ2-2	NA	few	CASSYSSKRGLNTGELFF	TGTGCCAGCAGTTACTCGAGTAAGCGCGGGCTGAACACCGGGGAGCTGTTTTTT
TRBV7-6	TRBJ1-2	TRBD1	NA	CASSLAPDRGFGGYTF	TGTGCCAGCAGCTTAGCCCCGGACAGGGGATTTGGTGGCTACACCTTC
TRBV20-1	TRBJ2-7	TRBD2	few	CSAGTSGRGTYEQYF	TGCAGTGCAGGGACTAGCGGGAGAGGGACCTACGAGCAGTACTTC
TRBV5-1	TRBJ2-7	NA	many	CASSLDEVAYEQYF	TGCGCCAGCAGCTTGGACGAAGTGGCTTACGAGCAGTACTTC
TRBV18	TRBJ1-2	NA	many	CASSPRTVIAGYTF	TGTGCCAGCTCACCTAGGACAGTAATAGCTGGCTACACCTTC
TRBV7-9	TRBJ2-1	NA	NA	CASSFEKGGRNEQFF	TGTGCCAGCAGCTTCGAGAAAGGGGGGCGGAATGAGCAGTTCTTC
TRBV19	TRBJ2-1	NA	few	CASSIVSGDSSYNEQFF	TGTGCCAGTAGTATAGTATCGGGGGATAGCTCCTACAATGAGCAGTTCTTC
TRBV30	TRBJ1-1	TRBD1	many	CAWSEQGAQGTEAFF	TGTGCCTGGAGCGAACAGGGGGCCCAGGGCACTGAAGCTTTCTTT
TRBV19	TRBJ1-2	NA	NA	CATDGAATYGYTF	TGTGCCACCGATGGGGCAGCTACCTATGGCTACACCTTC
TRBV7-7	TRBJ2-3	TRBD2	NA	CASSFGAGGTDTQYF	TGTGCTAGCAGCTTCGGAGCGGGAGGTACAGATACGCAGTATTTT
TRBV27	TRBJ2-2	NA	many	CASSLIPTGELFF	TGTGCCAGCAGTTTAATCCCTACCGGGGAGCTGTTTTTT
TRBV7-8	TRBJ1-5	NA	NA	CASSFFDRPYDNQPQHF	TGTGCCAGCAGCTTTTTTGACAGGCCTTATGACAATCAGCCCCAGCATTTT
TRBV11-1	TRBJ2-1	TRBD2	many	CASSLSSGRVNEQFF	TGTGCCAGCAGCTTATCGAGCGGGAGAGTCAATGAGCAGTTCTTC
TRBV6-1	TRBJ2-7	NA	many	CASRPPWTDLYEQYF	TGTGCCAGCAGGCCGCCGTGGACCGACCTCTACGAGCAGTACTTC
TRBV11-2	TRBJ2-5	TRBD1	many	CASSSGTGGGKTQYF	TGTGCCAGCAGCTCAGGGACAGGGGGCGGAAAGACCCAGTACTTC
TRBV25-1	TRBJ2-7	TRBD1	NA	CASSATRDRGHEQYF	TGTGCCAGCAGTGCGACCCGGGACAGGGGCCACGAGCAGTACTTC
TRBV10-3	TRBJ1-5	TRBD1	many	CAISPGTGGLQPQHF	TGTGCCATCAGCCCCGGGACAGGGGGCCTTCAGCCCCAGCATTTT
TRBV11-2	TRBJ2-1	NA	many	CASSLADRYNEQFF	TGTGCCAGCAGCTTAGCGGACAGATACAATGAGCAGTTCTTC
TRBV10-3	TRBJ2-1	TRBD2	few	CAIHERETAEQFF	TGTGCCATCCACGAGCGGGAGACGGCTGAGCAGTTCTTC